This TCR beta chain was sequenced in a study of T cell responses to AZD1222 COVID-19 vaccine. General study findings and limits: AZD1222 recipients seropositive at baseline numbered only six. Mostly white British, mostly female donors; authors suggested clonal diversity may be underestimated.

Measured with immunoSEQ multiplex PCR; TCRdb has only the in-frame clones, and not every one. The table records some 200,000 clones, approximately 94% of them present only once. Comment on this clone: Its antigen is currently unknown.

This CDR3 is 13 amino acids long. Trimming took 4 bases from V and 6 from J, leaving 10 bases between them. This TCR came from an adult in good health. The chain joins TRBV12-3 or TRBV12-4 to TRBJ2-1, with D tentatively TRBD2 (5 bases). Source: peripheral blood, taken on day 0 of MenACWY control vaccination. The CDR3 loop reads CASSSAGSNEQFF. CDR3 coding DNA: TGTGCCAGCAGTTCGGCGGGCAGCAATGAGCAGTTCTTC.